A selection of T cell receptor beta chains follows, all from one sample in a study of cytomegalovirus exposure and HLA in healthy donors. Produced via immunoSEQ multiplex PCR; TCRdb's table is partial and in-frame only. The sample gives approximately 70,000 clones, about 94% of which show up once; more than 1% is in the top ten. The sequenced material came from PBMCs. Receptor source: a woman between 18 and 30 years old in good health and CMV-seronegative. Both conserved end residues are part of each CDR3. Each record gives: CDR3 DNA, CDR3 protein, D gene, J gene, clone size, V gene. D genes are given only for firm matches. Not every row has a clone size; where given, it reads once, few, many or a size class.

TGTGCCAGCAGCTCCCGACAGGGCACAGATACGCAGTATTTT | CASSSRQGTDTQYF | - | TRBJ2-3 | - | TRBV9
TGTGCCAGCAGCCGGGGGGTGAACACTGAAGCTTTCTTT | CASSRGVNTEAFF | - | TRBJ1-1 | once | TRBV14
TGTGCCAGCAGTACTAGCGGAGGACTCGATGAGCAGTTCTTC | CASSTSGGLDEQFF | TRBD2 | TRBJ2-1 | - | TRBV6-5
TGTGCCAGCAGTACTACTACAGGGGTCTCTGGAAACACCATATATTTT | CASSTTTGVSGNTIYF | TRBD1 | TRBJ1-3 | - | TRBV28
TGTGCCAGCGGGGGGGAGGGGTATCAGCCCCAGCATTTT | CASGGEGYQPQHF | - | TRBJ1-5 | - | TRBV27
TGCGCCAGCAGTGCCCCGACAGGGGGTGTGAGCTCCTATAATTCACCCCTCCACTTT | CASSAPTGGVSSYNSPLHF | TRBD1 | TRBJ1-6 | - | TRBV10-2
TGCGCCAGCAGCTTGGGAGTCGGAGGGAGCGGGGGGCACACAGATACGCAGTATTTT | CASSLGVGGSGGHTDTQYF | TRBD2 | TRBJ2-3 | - | TRBV5-1
TGTGCCAGCAGTTACGTAGGGGCGACTAGCACAGATACGCAGTATTTT | CASSYVGATSTDTQYF | - | TRBJ2-3 | - | TRBV6-5
TGTGCCAGCAGACTCAACACCGGGGAGCTGTTTTTT | CASRLNTGELFF | - | TRBJ2-2 | - | TRBV11-2
TGTGCCAGCAGTTACCTGGGCGTGAACACTGAAGCTTTCTTT | CASSYLGVNTEAFF | - | TRBJ1-1 | - | TRBV6-6
TGTGCCAGTTCGGGATTTTCTGCAGCTTTCTTT | CASSGFSAAFF | - | TRBJ1-1 | - | TRBV19
TGTGCCAGCAGCTTAGAGGGACAAGCCTACGAGCAGTACTTC | CASSLEGQAYEQYF | - | TRBJ2-7 | - | TRBV7-2
TGCGCCAGCAGTGAATCCGTGGGAGCGAACACCGGGGAGCTGTTTTTT | CASSESVGANTGELFF | - | TRBJ2-2 | once | TRBV10-1
TGTGCCAGCAGTGAAGGGGACAGGGATTCAGATACGCAGTATTTT | CASSEGDRDSDTQYF | TRBD1 | TRBJ2-3 | - | TRBV6-4
TGTGCCAGCAGCGTAGGGCCAGGAGGGATTGGGGAGACCCAGTACTTC | CASSVGPGGIGETQYF | - | TRBJ2-5 | - | TRBV9
TGTGCCAGTAGATGGAGAGGGCAGGCCAGATATGGCTACACCTTC | CASRWRGQARYGYTF | - | TRBJ1-2 | - | TRBV19
TGCAGTGCCCCTCGCAGGCTCGAGCAGTACTTC | CSAPRRLEQYF | - | TRBJ2-7 | - | TRBV20-1
TGTGCCAGCAGCCCCGGGGTCGGCTACGAGCAGTACTTC | CASSPGVGYEQYF | - | TRBJ2-7 | - | TRBV13
TGTGCCAGCATGGGCATCTACGAGCAGTACTTC | CASMGIYEQYF | - | TRBJ2-7 | once | TRBV28
TGTGCCAGCAGCTTGGGTAGCAATGAGCAGTTCTTC | CASSLGSNEQFF | - | TRBJ2-1 | - | TRBV5-6
TGTGCCAGCAGTGAAGCGATGGGGGGATCGTCTGGCTACACCTTC | CASSEAMGGSSGYTF | - | TRBJ1-2 | - | TRBV6-1
TGTGCCAGCAGTTACAGCGACAGGGGCTCCTACGAGCAGTACTTC | CASSYSDRGSYEQYF | TRBD1 | TRBJ2-7 | - | TRBV6-6
TGTGCCAGCAGTTCGGGGACAGGGAACACCGGGGAGCTGTTTTTT | CASSSGTGNTGELFF | TRBD1 | TRBJ2-2 | - | TRBV28
TGTGCCAGCAGTGACTCGAGAGAGACCGGGGAGCTGTTTTTT | CASSDSRETGELFF | - | TRBJ2-2 | once | TRBV6-4